Given below is one TCR beta chain in context. Its cognate antigen is unknown. These data are taken from a study of vaccination and CD4 T cells after COVID-19. Study-wide background: The cells in question were stimulated using overlapping spike peptides derived from SARS-CoV-2, HCoV-NL63, HCoV-OC43 and HCoV-229E.

Specified treatment: approximately nine-day PBMC culture with coronavirus spike peptide pools or control peptides (ViraFEST assay). Antigen-specific T cell expansion with peptide pools preceded TCR sequencing in the ViraFEST approach. Half the medium was replaced with fresh IL-2 medium on days 3 and 7. Sequence data for DNA of cultured CD4+ T cells were generated by the Oncomine TCR Beta short-read assay. TCRdb reprocessed the PCR reads with MiXCR, giving one entry per CDR3 protein. This table holds more than 9,000 distinct CDR3 sequences, 55% to 75% found once. The V end was cut by 7 bases, the J end by 6 bases, with 21 bases between. Germline assignment: CDR1 MNHNS and CDR2 SASEGT. The CDR3 runs to 15 residues.

The clonotype was recovered from a human donor who had recovered from COVID-19. The rearrangement uses TRBV6-1 and TRBJ1-1; possibly TRBD1 for D (5 bases). The sample taken for sequencing was CD4+ T cells from blood, cultured in vitro. CDR3 DNA: TGTGCCAGCACCCCACCTGGGGGTGGCGGGGCTGAAGCTTTCTTT. The encoded protein is CASTPPGGGGAEAFF.